This T cell receptor beta chain was retrieved from a study of blood T cell repertoires in COVID-19. Study context: Whether acute or convalescent, the COVID-19 samples came from the United States, Italy and Spain.

Germline V CDR1 and CDR2: SGHRS, YFSETQ. The CDR3 consists of 15 residues. Trimming stripped 0 bases from V and 0 bases from J, with 7 bases between. In the source study's methods: Quantification of nucleated cells was approximated via reference gene primer amplification. Assay: immunoSEQ multiplex PCR; the TCRdb copy retains only in-frame clones and omits some. For V, J and clone size, that table is used; D and trimming come from the DNA. The sample yields 150,000 to 200,000 clones, 75% to 90% seen once. This receptor was identified in a human donor with acute or convalescent COVID-19. The donor label of this sample is uncertain. The chain uses TRBV5-1 and TRBJ1-3; TRBD1 might be the D (5 bases). Sequencing was done on a sample of peripheral blood. CDR3 in amino acids: CASSLGTFSGNTIYF. DNA of the CDR3: TGCGCCAGCAGCTTGGGGACATTCTCTGGAAACACCATATATTTT.